One TCR beta chain is described in this entry. The data derive from a study of blood T cell repertoires in COVID-19. Background on the study: Sites in the United States, Italy and Spain provided acute and convalescent COVID-19 samples.

With 1 base clipped from V and 3 bases from J, the junction kept 5 bases outside the gene matches. CDR1 is MNHNS and CDR2 is SASEGT in the germline V gene. The length of the CDR3 is 16 residues. Produced via immunoSEQ multiplex PCR; TCRdb's table is partial and in-frame only. Of some 320,000 clones listed, around nine tenths are singletons. This TCR derives from a man in his 60s who had recovered from COVID-19. Material for sequencing was PBMCs or T cells enriched from blood (not recorded which). The rearrangement links TRBV6-1 to TRBJ2-7; 11 nucleotides match TRBD2. CDR3 nucleotides: TGTGCCAGCAGTGAAGGTGGCCTAGCGGGAGGCTACGAGCAGTACTTC. This sequence encodes CASSEGGLAGGYEQYF.